This is a list of T cell receptor beta chains from one sample in a study of control samples from healthy donors and cancer patients. The assay was immunoSEQ multiplex PCR, and TCRdb's table has in-frame clones only and misses some. In the table there are fewer than 200,000 clones, about 86% of which are singletons. Sequenced input: blood. The source is a woman in her 30s in good health. The CDR3 runs from the conserved cysteine through the conserved F or W. The D gene is left open where the match is weak. Rows may omit the clone size; those that give it use once, few, many or a size class.

cdr3_nt	cdr3_aa	j_call	d_call	v_call	clone_size
TGTGCCTGGAGTCCCCGGGACAGGGTCAATCAGCCCCAGCATTTT	CAWSPRDRVNQPQHF	TRBJ1-5	TRBD1	TRBV30	-
TGTGCCAGCAGTCAGGGACAGGGGATCGGGAATGAGCAGTTCTTC	CASSQGQGIGNEQFF	TRBJ2-1	TRBD1	TRBV6-5	-
TGTGCCAGCAGCTTGATGCGGGAGAGGAACACCGGGGAGCTGTTTTTT	CASSLMRERNTGELFF	TRBJ2-2	TRBD2	TRBV5-6	-
TGTGCCATCAGTGCTCGACTAGCAGAGTACAATGAGCAGTTCTTC	CAISARLAEYNEQFF	TRBJ2-1	TRBD2	TRBV10-3	-
TGTGCCAGCAGTGAAGGCAGGTACACGAACACTGAAGCTTTCTTT	CASSEGRYTNTEAFF	TRBJ1-1	-	TRBV6-1	-
TGTGCCAGCAGCGTAGGTGTCGGGAGAAGCACCGGGGAGCTGTTTTTT	CASSVGVGRSTGELFF	TRBJ2-2	-	TRBV9	-
TGCGCCAGCAGCCGATACAGGGATGCCTACACCTTC	CASSRYRDAYTF	TRBJ1-2	-	TRBV5-1	-
TGTGCCAGCAGTTTAAATCCGCGTCAGCCCCAGCATTTT	CASSLNPRQPQHF	TRBJ1-5	-	TRBV27	few
TGCGCCAGCAGCTTGGGGGACAGGGAGGTGAACACTGAAGCTTTCTTT	CASSLGDREVNTEAFF	TRBJ1-1	TRBD1	TRBV5-1	-
TGCGCCAGCAGCCAAGATATGTTAGCGGGAGATCCCTCCTACAATGAGCAGTTCTTC	CASSQDMLAGDPSYNEQFF	TRBJ2-1	TRBD2	TRBV4-1	once
TGTGCCAGCAACATTCGGACGGGCCACACTGAAGCTTTCTTT	CASNIRTGHTEAFF	TRBJ1-1	-	TRBV27	-
TGCGCCAGCAGCCAAGTAAGACACGAAGAGACCCAGTACTTC	CASSQVRHEETQYF	TRBJ2-5	-	TRBV4-1	-
TGCAGCGTTGAAGGTTTGTCTAGCGGGAGGGCCAGATCCTACGAGCAGTACTTC	CSVEGLSSGRARSYEQYF	TRBJ2-7	TRBD2	TRBV29-1	-
TGTGCCAGCAGCTTAGCCTCAGGAAGCTCCTACAATGAGCAGTTCTTC	CASSLASGSSYNEQFF	TRBJ2-1	-	TRBV11-2	-
TGTGCCAGCAGCATCCTCGGCGGGGTCCAAGAGACCCAGTACTTC	CASSILGGVQETQYF	TRBJ2-5	-	TRBV9	-
TGTGCCAGCAGTCCCACAGGGAACTATGGCTACACCTTC	CASSPTGNYGYTF	TRBJ1-2	-	TRBV28	-
TGTGCCAGCAGTCCCAGGGGGCATTCACCCCTCCACTTT	CASSPRGHSPLHF	TRBJ1-6	TRBD1	TRBV28	once
TGTGCCAGCAGCCCGTTAGCGGGAGTCGAGTCCAATGAGCAGTTCTTC	CASSPLAGVESNEQFF	TRBJ2-1	TRBD2	TRBV11-2	-
TGTGCCAGCAGCTTAGGGGCTGGGAAACGAGAAGCTTTCTTT	CASSLGAGKREAFF	TRBJ1-1	-	TRBV7-9	-
TGCGCCAGCAGCCAATTTACTAGCAATCAGCCCCAGCATTTT	CASSQFTSNQPQHF	TRBJ1-5	-	TRBV4-1	-
TGTGCCAGCTCACCCAGGGGAGCCCCTGGAAACACCATATATTTT	CASSPRGAPGNTIYF	TRBJ1-3	-	TRBV18	few
TGTGCCAGCAGCCCCTTGGTGGGGGGCAATCAGCCCCAGCATTTT	CASSPLVGGNQPQHF	TRBJ1-5	-	TRBV5-5	once
TGTGCCAGCAGCCAAGACCAAGCCTGGGGGAGGCCGGGAGATACGCAGTATTTT	CASSQDQAWGRPGDTQYF	TRBJ2-3	-	TRBV3-1/TRBV3-2	-
TGTGCCAGTAGTATAGGCCCGGGGCCTGGCACAGATACGCAGTATTTT	CASSIGPGPGTDTQYF	TRBJ2-3	-	TRBV19	-
TGTGCCAGCAGTCGTTCGGCGGGGGGGCGTGGCACAGATACGCAGTATTTT	CASSRSAGGRGTDTQYF	TRBJ2-3	TRBD2	TRBV5-4	-
TGTGCCAGCAGCTCACGCCCGTCAGCGGTGGGGGGAGACGCAGATACGCAGTATTTT	CASSSRPSAVGGDADTQYF	TRBJ2-3	-	TRBV11-2	-
TGTGCCAGCAAAGACAGGGGTACCGGGGAGCTGTTTTTT	CASKDRGTGELFF	TRBJ2-2	TRBD1	TRBV6-5	-
TGCGCCAGCAGCTTGGGACAAGTGGGTGAAAAACTGTTTTTT	CASSLGQVGEKLFF	TRBJ1-4	-	TRBV5-1	few
TGTGCCAGCAGTGAAGCGCGGTCTGCGGGTGGCTACACCTTC	CASSEARSAGGYTF	TRBJ1-2	-	TRBV6-1	-
TGCGCCAGCAGCCCCGGTCCTCGAGCGGGGGAGACCCAGTACTTC	CASSPGPRAGETQYF	TRBJ2-5	TRBD2	TRBV5-1	-
TGTGCCAGCAGCGTCACGGCTAGCGGGAGAGGTTACAATGAGCAGTTCTTC	CASSVTASGRGYNEQFF	TRBJ2-1	TRBD2	TRBV9	-
TGTGCCAGCTCAACGGGGAAAGGCGCCTACACCTTC	CASSTGKGAYTF	TRBJ1-2	-	TRBV12-3/TRBV12-4	-
TGTGCCAGCAGCCCCCCCGGCGGCCTCTACAATGAGCAGTTCTTC	CASSPPGGLYNEQFF	TRBJ2-1	-	TRBV14	-
TGTGCCAGCAGTTTAGAAGTACGGCCACTGTTTTTT	CASSLEVRPLFF	TRBJ1-4	-	TRBV28	-
TGTGCCAGCAGCTTAGTGAGGGGGGGCTCCTACGAGCAGTACTTC	CASSLVRGGSYEQYF	TRBJ2-7	-	TRBV7-9	-
TGTGCCAGCAGCATAGTCAGGGGGCGAGGCTACGAGCAGTACTTC	CASSIVRGRGYEQYF	TRBJ2-7	-	TRBV21-1	-
TGTGCCACCAGTGACCGGACAGCTAGCACAGATACGCAGTATTTT	CATSDRTASTDTQYF	TRBJ2-3	-	TRBV24-1	-
TGTGCCAGCACTCAGGGAGCGGGGGGTTACAATGAGCAGTTCTTC	CASTQGAGGYNEQFF	TRBJ2-1	TRBD2	TRBV6-4	-
TGTGCCAGCAGTCCGACGTGGGAGGGTTTCAATCAGCCCCAGCATTTT	CASSPTWEGFNQPQHF	TRBJ1-5	-	TRBV28	-
TGTGCCAGTAGTATAGGAGGGAGAGGTCCCTACGAGCAGTACTTC	CASSIGGRGPYEQYF	TRBJ2-7	-	TRBV19	-
TGTGCCAGCAGCGCCGCCCGTCGGGCAAACTACAATGAGCAGTTCTTC	CASSAARRANYNEQFF	TRBJ2-1	-	TRBV9	once
TGCGCCAGCAGCCAAGAGAGCGGGAGCTCCTACGAGCAGTACTTC	CASSQESGSSYEQYF	TRBJ2-7	TRBD2	TRBV4-1	-
TGTGCCAGCAGTTTATCGTGGCAGACCATGAACACCGGGGAGCTGTTTTTT	CASSLSWQTMNTGELFF	TRBJ2-2	-	TRBV27	-
TGTGCCAGCAGCCGCCTCGAGGGAGGCCCCCACAATGAGCAGTTCTTC	CASSRLEGGPHNEQFF	TRBJ2-1	-	TRBV7-8	-
TGTGCCATCAGTGAGTCCGGCCCCGGGGGGGGGCCAGATACGCAGTATTTT	CAISESGPGGGPDTQYF	TRBJ2-3	TRBD2	TRBV10-3	-
TGCGCCAGCAGCCAAGATGCGCGAGCGAATGAGCAGTTCTTC	CASSQDARANEQFF	TRBJ2-1	-	TRBV4-1	-
TGTGCCAGCAGCTTAATTGGGGGGGGCGCGGAGACCCAGTACTTC	CASSLIGGGAETQYF	TRBJ2-5	-	TRBV11-2	-
TGTGCCAGCAGTGAAGCAAGGGGGCAGGAAGGCTACACCTTC	CASSEARGQEGYTF	TRBJ1-2	TRBD1	TRBV2	few
TGTGCCAGCAGCGGGTCAAGAAATTCCTACAATGAGCAGTTCTTC	CASSGSRNSYNEQFF	TRBJ2-1	-	TRBV6-5	-
TGCAGTGCTAGTTGGGACAGGGGGCTGACTAGCGGACCTAGCACAGATACGCAGTATTTT	CSASWDRGLTSGPSTDTQYF	TRBJ2-3	TRBD1	TRBV20-1	-
TGCGCCAGCAGTGGCGGGGACAGGCGGCGTAGGATAACTGAAGCTTTCTTT	CASSGGDRRRRITEAFF	TRBJ1-1	TRBD1	TRBV10-1	-
TGTGCCAGCAGTTTGGGGGGGAACAAAAACATTCAGTACTTC	CASSLGGNKNIQYF	TRBJ2-4	TRBD2	TRBV28	-